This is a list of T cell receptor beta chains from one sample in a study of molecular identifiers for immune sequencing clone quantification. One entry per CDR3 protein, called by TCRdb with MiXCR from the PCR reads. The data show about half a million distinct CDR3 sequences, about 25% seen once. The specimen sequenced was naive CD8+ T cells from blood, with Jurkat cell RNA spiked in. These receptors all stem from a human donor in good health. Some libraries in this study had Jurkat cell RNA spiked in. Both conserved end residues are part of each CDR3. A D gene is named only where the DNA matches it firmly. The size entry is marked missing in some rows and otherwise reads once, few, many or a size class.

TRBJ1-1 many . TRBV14 TGTGCCAGCAGCCAGCTGACGAGGACTGAAGCTTTCTTT CASSQLTRTEAFF
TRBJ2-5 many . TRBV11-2 TGTGCCAGCAGCTTCTGGGGACAAAGCCAAGAGACCCAGTACTTC CASSFWGQSQETQYF
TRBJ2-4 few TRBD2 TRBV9 TGTGCCAGCAGCGTAGCGGGACTAGGCCAAAACATTCAGTACTTC CASSVAGLGQNIQYF
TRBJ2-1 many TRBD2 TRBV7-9 TGTGCCAGCAGCGAGGGTACGAGCGGGAGGGTCTATGAGCAGTTCTTC CASSEGTSGRVYEQFF
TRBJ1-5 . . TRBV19 TGTGCCAGTAGTATTGGGCAGTCCCCCGATCAGCCCCAGCATTTT CASSIGQSPDQPQHF
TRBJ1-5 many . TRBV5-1 TGCGCCAGCAGCTTGGGGGGGGCGAATCAGCCCCAGCATTTT CASSLGGANQPQHF
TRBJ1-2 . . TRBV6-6 TGTGCCAGCAGTCCATACTTATGGTCAGGCTACACCTTC CASSPYLWSGYTF
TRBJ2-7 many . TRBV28 TGTGCCAGCAGTTTATCCTTATCCTACGAGCAGTACTTC CASSLSLSYEQYF
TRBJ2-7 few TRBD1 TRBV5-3 TGTGCCAGCAGCCGGACAGGGGGCGGGTATTACGAGCAGTACTTC CASSRTGGGYYEQYF
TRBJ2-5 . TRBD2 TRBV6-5 TGTGCCAGCAGTACCGGACTAGCGGGAGTGGATCGAGAGACCCAGTACTTC CASSTGLAGVDRETQYF
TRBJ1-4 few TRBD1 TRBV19 TGTGCCAGTAGTGTACAGGGGTCGGGCGAAAAACTGTTTTTT CASSVQGSGEKLFF
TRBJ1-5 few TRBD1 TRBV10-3 TGTGCCATCAGTGAGGGGACAGACAATCAGCCCCAGCATTTT CAISEGTDNQPQHF
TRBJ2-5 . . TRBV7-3 TGTGCCAGCAGCTTAAACCCTAGCGTCCAAGAGCCCCAGTACTTC CASSLNPSVQEPQYF
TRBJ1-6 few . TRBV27 TGTGCCAGCAGTCCCTGGGCAGGGAGCTCCTATAATTCACCCCTCCACTTT CASSPWAGSSYNSPLHF
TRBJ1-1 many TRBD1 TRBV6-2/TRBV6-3 TGTGCCAGCAGACGACAGGGAGATACTGAAGCTTTCTTT CASRRQGDTEAFF
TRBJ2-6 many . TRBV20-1 TGCAGTGTGAGACGGCACTCTGGGGCCAACGTCCTGACTTTC CSVRRHSGANVLTF
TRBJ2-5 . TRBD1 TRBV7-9 TGTGCCAGCAGCAGAGGACAGGGTGATATGGAGACCCAGTACTTC CASSRGQGDMETQYF
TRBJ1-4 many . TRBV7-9 TGTGCCAGCAGCTCCCAAAATGAAAAACTGTTTTTT CASSSQNEKLFF
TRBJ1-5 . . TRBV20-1 TGCAGTGCTAGAGATACAGGTATTAATCAGCCCCAGCATTTT CSARDTGINQPQHF
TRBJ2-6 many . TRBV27 TGTGCCAGCAGCCGGACATCCGTACGCTCTGGGGCCAACGTCCTGACTTTC CASSRTSVRSGANVLTF
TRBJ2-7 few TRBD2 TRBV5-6 TGTGCCAGCCGCACTAGCGGGAGCTCCTACGAGCAGTACTTC CASRTSGSSYEQYF
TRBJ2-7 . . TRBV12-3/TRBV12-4 TGTGCCAGCAGACCCATCGATTCCTACGAGCAGTACTTC CASRPIDSYEQYF
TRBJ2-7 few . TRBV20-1 TGCAGTGCTAGAGACGGGGGCTACGGTTCCTACGAGCAGTACTTC CSARDGGYGSYEQYF
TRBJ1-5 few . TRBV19 TGTGCCAGTAGTACCCCAGGGTATGCTGGTCAGCCCCAGCATTTT CASSTPGYAGQPQHF
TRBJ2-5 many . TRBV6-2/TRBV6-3 TGTGCCAGCAGCCTAGGACTTTACCAAGAGACCCAGTACTTC CASSLGLYQETQYF
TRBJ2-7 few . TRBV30 TGTGCCTGGAGTGTAACACTGACCTACGAGCAGTACTTC CAWSVTLTYEQYF
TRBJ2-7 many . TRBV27 TGTGCCAGCAGTTTTTCCCGATCCGCCCTCTACGAGCAGTACTTC CASSFSRSALYEQYF
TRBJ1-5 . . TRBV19 TGTGCCACCAAGTACTTGGGGGCAGGCAATCCGCCCCAGCATTTT CATKYLGAGNPPQHF
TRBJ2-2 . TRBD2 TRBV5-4 TGTGCCAGCAGCTTGGAGCTAGCGGGAGTCACCGGGGAGCTGTTTTTT CASSLELAGVTGELFF
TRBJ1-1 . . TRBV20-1 TGCAGTGCTAGAGATACACATCAGGAGGTTATGAACACTGAAGCTTTCTTT CSARDTHQEVMNTEAFF
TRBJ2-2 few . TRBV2 TGTGCCAGCAGTCAGGTCGGGGAGCTGTTTTTT CASSQVGELFF
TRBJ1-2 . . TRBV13 TGTGCCAGCAGCTTAGACTCCGACGATGGCTACACCTTC CASSLDSDDGYTF
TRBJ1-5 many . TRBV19 TGTGCCAGTAGTGTAGGGACGGGTCAGCCCCAGCATTTT CASSVGTGQPQHF
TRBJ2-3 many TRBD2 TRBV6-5 TGTGCCAGCAGTTACTCCGGTCTGGCGGGAGTTGATACGCAGTATTTT CASSYSGLAGVDTQYF
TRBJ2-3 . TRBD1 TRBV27 TGTGCCAGCAGTTTAGTGACAGGGCCCACAGATACGCAGTATTTT CASSLVTGPTDTQYF
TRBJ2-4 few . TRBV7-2 TGTGCCAGCAGCTTGCACCAGGTCCCCGAAGTGGTCAAAAACATTCAGTACTTC CASSLHQVPEVVKNIQYF
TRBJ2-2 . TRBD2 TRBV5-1 TGCGCCAGCAGCTTCAACCTAGCGGTCGGGGCAAGTCCCGGGGAGCTGTTTTTT CASSFNLAVGASPGELFF
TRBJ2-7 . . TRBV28 TGTGCCAGCAGTGCGTGGGAGAGGACCTACGAGCAGTGCTTC CASSAWERTYEQCF
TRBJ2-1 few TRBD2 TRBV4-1 TGCGCCAGCAGCCAAGATGTTTCGGCTAGCGGGGAGAGGGGCAATGAGCAGTTCTTC CASSQDVSASGERGNEQFF
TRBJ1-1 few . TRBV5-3 TGTGCCAGCAGCCCAGAGGCGGGCGCGGGTAACACTGAAGCTTTCTTT CASSPEAGAGNTEAFF
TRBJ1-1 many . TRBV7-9 TGTGCCAGCAGCTTCCTCCCTGAAGCTTTCTTT CASSFLPEAFF
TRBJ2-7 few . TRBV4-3 TGCGCCAGCAGCCAAGAAATAGCAGTTCTAACCTACGAGCAGTACTTC CASSQEIAVLTYEQYF
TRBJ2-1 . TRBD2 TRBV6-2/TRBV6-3 TGTGCCAGCAGTCCTATAGCGGGGAGACCCGATGAGCAGTTCTTC CASSPIAGRPDEQFF
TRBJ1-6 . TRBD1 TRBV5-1 TGCGCCAGCAGCCCGTATTTACAGGGGGCCGATTCACCCCTCCACTTT CASSPYLQGADSPLHF
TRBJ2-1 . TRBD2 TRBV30 TGTGCCTGGAGGGAGCGGGGGGGCTCCTACAATGAGCAGTTCTTC CAWRERGGSYNEQFF
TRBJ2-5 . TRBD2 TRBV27 TGTGCCAGCAGTTTCTGGGGGGGTCAAGAGACCCAGTACTTC CASSFWGGQETQYF
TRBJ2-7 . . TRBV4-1 TGCGCCAGCAGCCCTACCGAGGGAGGCTACGAGCAGTACTTC CASSPTEGGYEQYF
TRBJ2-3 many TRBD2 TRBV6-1 TGTGCCAGCAGTGATCCGGGACTAGCGGGGGGCCCGTACACAGATACGCAGTATTTT CASSDPGLAGGPYTDTQYF
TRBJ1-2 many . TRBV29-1 TGCAGCGTTGAAAATCCCCCTGAGGGCTACACCTTC CSVENPPEGYTF
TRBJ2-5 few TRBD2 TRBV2 TGTGCCAGCAGGGCAGCGGGGGGAAAAAGAGAGACCCAGTACTTC CASRAAGGKRETQYF
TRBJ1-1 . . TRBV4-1 TGCGCCAGCAGCCGACAGAAGAACACTGAAGCTTTCTTT CASSRQKNTEAFF
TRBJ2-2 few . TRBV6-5 TGTGCCAGCAGTTACTCGATGGTTGGGATCGGCACCGGGGAGCTGTTTTTT CASSYSMVGIGTGELFF
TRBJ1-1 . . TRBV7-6 TGTGCCAGCAGCTTAGCGTCGGGGGGCGGCGTCACTGAAGCTTTCTTT CASSLASGGGVTEAFF
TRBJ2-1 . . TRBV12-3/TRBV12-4 TGTGCCAGCAGCGGTTTTGAGACTAGCTCCTACAATGAGCAGTTCTTC CASSGFETSSYNEQFF
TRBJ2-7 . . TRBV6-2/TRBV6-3 TGTGCCAGCAGTTACGATCGGGCGGACGAGCAGTACTTC CASSYDRADEQYF